This T cell receptor beta chain derives from a study of blood T cell repertoires in COVID-19. In the study overall: T cells, B-cell-depleted T cells, or PBMCs provided the cDNA or gDNA that served as material.

CDR1 and CDR2 (germline): LGHNA, YNFKEQ. The CDR3 is 15 amino acids. The V end was cut by 0 bases, the J end by 2 bases, with 8 bases between. Using immunoSEQ multiplex PCR, the repertoire was profiled, and TCRdb retains in-frame clones only, with some absent. The data hold about 320,000 clones, with approximately 88% observed a single time. Participants came from about 24 US areas, aged about 18 to 89 years. Clinical histories supplied by participants themselves formed the basis of cohort assignment. Two negative PCRs, clearance, or symptom resolution characterized the recovered Cohort 3 donors. Sequenced sample: PBMCs or T cells enriched from blood (not recorded which). The sequence was collected from a man aged 60 to 75 who had recovered from COVID-19. This chain connects TRBV4-2 to TRBJ1-5; D is undetermined. For the CDR3, the DNA is TGTGCCAGCAGCCAAGATCTGGCAGGCAATCAGCCCCAGCATTTT. It translates to CASSQDLAGNQPQHF.